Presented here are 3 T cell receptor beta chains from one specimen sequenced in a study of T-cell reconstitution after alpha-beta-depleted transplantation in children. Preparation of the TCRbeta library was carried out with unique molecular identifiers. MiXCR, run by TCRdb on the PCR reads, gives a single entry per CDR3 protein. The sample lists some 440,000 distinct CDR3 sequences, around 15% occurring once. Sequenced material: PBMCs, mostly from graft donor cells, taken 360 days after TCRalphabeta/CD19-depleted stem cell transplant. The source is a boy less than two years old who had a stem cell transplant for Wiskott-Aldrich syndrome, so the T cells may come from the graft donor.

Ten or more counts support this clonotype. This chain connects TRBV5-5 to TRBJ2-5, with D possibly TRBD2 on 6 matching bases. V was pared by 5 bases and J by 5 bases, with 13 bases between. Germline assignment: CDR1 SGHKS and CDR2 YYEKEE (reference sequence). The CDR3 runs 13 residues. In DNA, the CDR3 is TGTGCCAGCAGAATGTGGGGGGTGGAGACCCAGTACTTC. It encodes CASRMWGVETQYF.

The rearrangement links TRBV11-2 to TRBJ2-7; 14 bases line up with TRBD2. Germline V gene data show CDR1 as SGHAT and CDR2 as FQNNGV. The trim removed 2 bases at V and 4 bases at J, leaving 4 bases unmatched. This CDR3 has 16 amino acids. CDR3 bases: TGTGCCAGCAGCTTACGTCGGACTAGCGGGGGGTACGAGCAGTACTTC. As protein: CASSLRRTSGGYEQYF. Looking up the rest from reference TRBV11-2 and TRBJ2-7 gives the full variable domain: EAGVAQSPRYKIIEKRQSVAFWCNPISGHATLYWYQQILGQGPKLLIQFQNNGVVDDSQLPKDRFSAERLKGVDSTLKIQPAKLEDSAVYLCASSLRRTSGGYEQYFGPGTRLTVT.

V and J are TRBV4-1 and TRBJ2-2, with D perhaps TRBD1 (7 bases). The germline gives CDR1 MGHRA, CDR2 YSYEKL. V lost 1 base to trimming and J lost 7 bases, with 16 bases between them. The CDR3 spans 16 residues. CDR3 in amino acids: CASSQGQGLHVGELFF. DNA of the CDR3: TGCGCCAGCAGCCAAGGACAGGGACTTCACGTCGGGGAGCTGTTTTTT.